These T cell receptor beta chains were read from a single sample in a study of a mutant IDH1 vaccine in newly diagnosed glioma. These receptors are not linked to any known antigen. Using immunoSEQ multiplex PCR, the repertoire was profiled, and TCRdb retains in-frame clones only, with some absent. This table has over 55,000 clones, about 84% appearing once. Sequencing used PBMCs, obtained from a glioma patient whose treatment included an IDH1 peptide vaccine. These receptors all come from a man younger than 40 with glioma. The CDR3 runs from the conserved cysteine through the conserved F or W. The order of the fields is J gene, D gene, V gene, clone size, CDR3 DNA, CDR3 protein. The D gene is left open where the match is weak. Not every row has a clone size; where given, it reads once, few, many or a size class.

j_gene: TRBJ2-1
d_gene: TRBD1
v_gene: TRBV28
abundance: medium-sized
CDR3nt: TGTGCCAGCAGTTTATGGACAGGGTACACCGACAATGAGCAGTTCTTC
CDR3aa: CASSLWTGYTDNEQFF

j_gene: TRBJ1-6
d_gene: -
v_gene: TRBV27
abundance: -
CDR3nt: TGTGCCACCGAGGAAGGGTTGGGATATAATTCACCCCTCCACTTT
CDR3aa: CATEEGLGYNSPLHF

j_gene: TRBJ2-2
d_gene: TRBD2
v_gene: TRBV28
abundance: -
CDR3nt: TGTGCCAGCATTAGCGGGGGGGTTACCGGGGAGCTGTTTTTT
CDR3aa: CASISGGVTGELFF

j_gene: TRBJ2-1
d_gene: TRBD1
v_gene: TRBV9
abundance: -
CDR3nt: TGTGCCAGCAGCCCCCGGACAGGGGGCGGGAATGAGCAGTTCTTC
CDR3aa: CASSPRTGGGNEQFF

j_gene: TRBJ1-2
d_gene: -
v_gene: TRBV6-5
abundance: -
CDR3nt: TGTGCCAGCAGTTATGAAGGGGGCTACACCTTC
CDR3aa: CASSYEGGYTF

j_gene: TRBJ1-5
d_gene: TRBD1
v_gene: TRBV28
abundance: -
CDR3nt: TGTGCCAGCAGTACCGACAGGGTATTTCAGCCCCAGCATTTT
CDR3aa: CASSTDRVFQPQHF

j_gene: TRBJ2-7
d_gene: -
v_gene: TRBV27
abundance: -
CDR3nt: TGTGCCAGCAGCCGCTTCTCCGGGACACCTTCAGAGCAGTACTTC
CDR3aa: CASSRFSGTPSEQYF

j_gene: TRBJ1-1
d_gene: TRBD1
v_gene: TRBV2
abundance: -
CDR3nt: TGTGCCAGCAGTGATCATCCGGGACAGGGGGCCACTGAAGCTTTCTTT
CDR3aa: CASSDHPGQGATEAFF

j_gene: TRBJ1-5
d_gene: -
v_gene: TRBV10-3
abundance: -
CDR3nt: TGTGCCATCAGTGACCCGGACATCGGGGGTCAGCCCCAGCATTTT
CDR3aa: CAISDPDIGGQPQHF

j_gene: TRBJ2-7
d_gene: -
v_gene: TRBV5-1
abundance: -
CDR3nt: TGCGCCAGCAGCGGAGCCGGGACGGCCTACGAGCAGTACTTC
CDR3aa: CASSGAGTAYEQYF

j_gene: TRBJ1-3
d_gene: -
v_gene: TRBV10-3
abundance: -
CDR3nt: TGTGCCATCAGTGAGGAAGGGGGATTTGGAAACACCATATATTTT
CDR3aa: CAISEEGGFGNTIYF

j_gene: TRBJ2-3
d_gene: TRBD2
v_gene: TRBV7-8
abundance: -
CDR3nt: TGTGCCAGCGACGCACACGGGGTAGCGGGAGGAGCAGATACGCAGTATTTT
CDR3aa: CASDAHGVAGGADTQYF

j_gene: TRBJ2-1
d_gene: -
v_gene: TRBV6-4
abundance: -
CDR3nt: TGTGCCAGCAGTGACTCGATGTTGGGGCAGAGCTCCTACAATGAGCAGTTCTTC
CDR3aa: CASSDSMLGQSSYNEQFF

j_gene: TRBJ2-2
d_gene: TRBD1
v_gene: TRBV5-4
abundance: -
CDR3nt: TGTGCCAGCAGCCTCCGGGACAGGGACACCGGGGAGCTGTTTTTT
CDR3aa: CASSLRDRDTGELFF

j_gene: TRBJ1-1
d_gene: -
v_gene: TRBV6-6
abundance: -
CDR3nt: TGTGCCAGCGGTTACCCTGAAGCTTTCTTT
CDR3aa: CASGYPEAFF

j_gene: TRBJ2-5
d_gene: TRBD2
v_gene: TRBV5-1
abundance: -
CDR3nt: TGCGCCAGCAGACTAGCGGGAGGGCCGAGCCAAGAGACCCAGTACTTC
CDR3aa: CASRLAGGPSQETQYF

j_gene: TRBJ2-4
d_gene: TRBD2
v_gene: TRBV25-1
abundance: -
CDR3nt: TGTGCCAGCAGTGATACTAGCGGGGAAACCAAAAACATTCAGTACTTC
CDR3aa: CASSDTSGETKNIQYF

j_gene: TRBJ1-6
d_gene: -
v_gene: TRBV14
abundance: -
CDR3nt: TGTGCCAGCAGCCAAGTCGGGGAGGGTTCGCATTCACCCCTCCACTTT
CDR3aa: CASSQVGEGSHSPLHF

j_gene: TRBJ1-2
d_gene: -
v_gene: TRBV21-1
abundance: once
CDR3nt: TGTGCCAGCAGCAAGAGGACAGGTACTTCCAATCAAGCTAACTATGGCTACACCTTC
CDR3aa: CASSKRTGTSNQANYGYTF

j_gene: TRBJ2-5
d_gene: -
v_gene: TRBV2
abundance: -
CDR3nt: TGTGCCAGCTTAGAACAGGTGTCAGAGACCCAGTACTTC
CDR3aa: CASLEQVSETQYF

j_gene: TRBJ2-6
d_gene: -
v_gene: TRBV27
abundance: -
CDR3nt: TGTGCCAGCAGTTTCTCGGGCGGGGGCGTATCAGGGGCCAACGTCCTGACTTTC
CDR3aa: CASSFSGGGVSGANVLTF

j_gene: TRBJ2-1
d_gene: TRBD2
v_gene: TRBV10-2
abundance: -
CDR3nt: TGCGCCAGCAGTAGCGGGAGGGACATCAGCAATGAGCAGTTCTTC
CDR3aa: CASSSGRDISNEQFF

j_gene: TRBJ2-1
d_gene: -
v_gene: TRBV7-9
abundance: -
CDR3nt: TGTGCCAGCAGCTTAGCGGGGAGTTACAATGAGCAGTTCTTC
CDR3aa: CASSLAGSYNEQFF